This T cell receptor (beta chain) was observed in a study of cytomegalovirus exposure and HLA in healthy donors. Study-wide findings and caveats: Among TCR sequences, most were rare, though some public TCRs appeared in many donors.

Primers included in the PCR were 60 Vbeta and 13 Jbeta primers. In the original workflow: Some 10 million of the approximately 80 million unique TCR beta chains counted in a later analysis were shared. The table came from immunoSEQ multiplex PCR; TCRdb's copy has only in-frame clones and leaves some out. V, J and clone size are taken as reported in that table, and D and trimming were inferred from the DNA itself. The sample yields around 150,000 clones, over 70% seen once. This clone was counted a single time. Its antigen is unidentified. Germline CDR1 and CDR2: MNHNS and SASEGT. This CDR3 contains 14 residues. V was clipped by 1 base and J by 2 bases, with 8 bases between them.

The specimen sequenced was PBMCs. V usage is TRBV6-1 and J usage is TRBJ1-2, with a weak D call TRBD1 (6 bases). The TCR sequence derives from a male donor in good health and CMV-seronegative. DNA of the CDR3: TGTGCCAGCAGTGAAGACGGACAGAACTATGGCTACACCTTC. The encoded protein is CASSEDGQNYGYTF.